Following are 8 T cell receptor beta chains from one sample sequenced in a study of technical replicates of blood from a few donors. Only in-frame clones appear in the TCRdb table, and some are missing; sequencing was by immunoSEQ multiplex PCR. Among roughly 100,000 clones listed, nearly 97% were seen once. Sequenced input: T cells isolated from PBMCs. The receptors shown here come from a human donor in good health.

The chain carries TRBV4-1 and TRBJ2-7; D is ambiguous. CDR3 length equals 15 residues. Trimming took 2 bases from V and 6 from J, leaving 17 bases between them. Germline assignment: CDR1 MGHRA and CDR2 YSYEKL. The DNA for the CDR3 is TGCGCCAGCAGCCAATCCAGGATCTCCACCTTCGAGCAGTACTTC. It encodes CASSQSRISTFEQYF.

The V gene is TRBV11-1, the J gene TRBJ2-1; 8 bases agree with TRBD2. Germline V gene sequence: CDR1 SGHAT, CDR2 FQDESV (reference sequence). The CDR3 extends over 14 amino acids. Germline trimming cut 2 bases from V and 4 bases from J; bases unmatched to any gene: 1. For the CDR3, the DNA is TGTGCCAGCAGCTTACGGGAGGGGTACAATGAGCAGTTCTTC. Amino acids: CASSLREGYNEQFF.

This rearrangement joins TRBV5-1 to TRBJ1-1; unclear D gene. V was trimmed by 2 bases and J by 0 bases, leaving 5 bases between them. CDR1 is SGHRS and CDR2 is YFSETQ in the germline V gene. CDR3 length: 13 residues. This CDR3 reads CASSLDLNTEAFF. For the CDR3, the DNA is TGCGCCAGCAGCTTAGACTTGAACACTGAAGCTTTCTTT.

V is TRBV12-5 and J is TRBJ1-2; TRBD1 agrees at 9 bases. Germline assignment: CDR1 LGHNT and CDR2 FRNRAP. The V segment lost 4 bases and the J segment 8 bases; nucleotides outside the gene matches: 14. The length of the CDR3 is 16 residues. For the CDR3, the DNA is TGTGCTAGTGGTTCCGGGACAGGGTACGTTCCGGACGGCTACACCTTC. Translating gives CASGSGTGYVPDGYTF.

This chain links TRBV18 with TRBJ2-3, with D possibly TRBD2 on 7 matching bases. CDR1 and CDR2 from the germline V gene are KGHSH and LQKENI. This CDR3 has 15 residues. V was clipped by 2 bases and J by 6 bases, with 15 bases between them. This chain's CDR3 is CASSPTRGGGDTQYF. The CDR3 bases are TGTGCCAGCTCACCAACCCGCGGGGGCGGGGATACGCAGTATTTT.

This chain connects TRBV6-4 to TRBJ2-3; perhaps TRBD2 as D (7 bases). The V and J ends lost 4 bases and 6 bases respectively, with 14 bases between them. Germline CDR1 and CDR2: MRHNA and SNTAGT. This CDR3 spans 14 amino acids. CDR3 coding DNA: TGTGCCAGCAGTGCATCGGGGGGCCAGGATACGCAGTATTTT. Amino acid sequence: CASSASGGQDTQYF.

The chain has TRBV4-2 and TRBJ2-3; D uncertain. The V gene lost 5 bases and the J gene lost 6 bases, with 12 bases spanning the gap. The CDR3 has 13 amino acids. The germline CDR1 and CDR2 sequences are LGHNA and YNFKEQ. The CDR3 here is CASSTPTSDTQYF. The CDR3 DNA reads TGTGCCAGCAGCACCCCAACGAGTGATACGCAGTATTTT.

The chain joins TRBV30 to TRBJ2-1; TRBD2 aligns across 8 bases. The CDR3 runs to 17 residues. V lost 2 bases, J lost 5 bases, and 14 bases stayed unmatched. Germline assignment: CDR1 GTSNPN and CDR2 SVGIG (reference sequence). CDR3 region: CAWSFLNQRGTHNEQFF. The CDR3 DNA reads TGTGCCTGGAGTTTCTTGAATCAGCGGGGGACTCACAATGAGCAGTTCTTC.